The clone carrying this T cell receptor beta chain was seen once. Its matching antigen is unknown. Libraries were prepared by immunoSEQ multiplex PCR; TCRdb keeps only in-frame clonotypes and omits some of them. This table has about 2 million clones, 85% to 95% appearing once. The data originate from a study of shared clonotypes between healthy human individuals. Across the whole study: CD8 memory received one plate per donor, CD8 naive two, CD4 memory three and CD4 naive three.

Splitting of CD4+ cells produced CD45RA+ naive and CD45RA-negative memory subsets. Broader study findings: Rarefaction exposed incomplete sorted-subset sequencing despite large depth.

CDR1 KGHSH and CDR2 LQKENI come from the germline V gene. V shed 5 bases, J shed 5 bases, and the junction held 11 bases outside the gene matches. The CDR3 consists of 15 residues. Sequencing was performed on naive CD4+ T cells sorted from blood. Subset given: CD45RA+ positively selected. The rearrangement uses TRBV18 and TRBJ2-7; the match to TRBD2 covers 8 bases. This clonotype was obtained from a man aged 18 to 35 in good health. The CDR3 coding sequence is TGTGCCAGCTCATTCACCGGGACTAGTATCGACGAGCAGTACTTC. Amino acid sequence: CASSFTGTSIDEQYF.